Following are 26 T cell receptor beta chains from one sample sequenced in a study of cytomegalovirus exposure and HLA in healthy donors (dated by TCRdb to about 2017). Library preparation employed the immunoSEQ multiplex PCR assay. For the multiplex PCR, a mixture combining 60 forward primers for TCR Vbeta segments and 13 reverse primers for TCR Jbeta segments was used. The table comes from immuneACCESS by way of TCRdb, which keeps in-frame sequences with V and J called. Part of the clones is missing from these tables; in studies checked, under half for an unresolved V gene and the rest for unknown reasons. Present in this sample are roughly 90,000 clones, less than 85% of which were seen just once. 2.1% of the sample belongs to the ten largest clones. The sequencing sample was made of PBMCs. The source is a man aged 18 to 29 in good health and CMV-seronegative.

This rearrangement joins TRBV7-9 to TRBJ1-2; D is perhaps TRBD1 (6 bases). V shed 4 bases and J shed 0 bases, with 18 bases lying between them. Per the germline V gene, CDR1 is SEHNR and CDR2 is FQNEAQ (reference sequence). This CDR3 contains 17 residues. Here the CDR3 reads CASSSTGTSFSNYGYTF. The CDR3 DNA reads TGTGCCAGCAGCTCTACCGGGACAAGCTTTTCTAACTATGGCTACACCTTC. Using reference TRBV7-9 and TRBJ1-2 for the parts outside the CDR3, the full variable domain is DTGVSQNPRHKITKRGQNVTFRCDPISEHNRLYWYRQTLGQGPEFLTYFQNEAQLEKSRLLSDRFSAERPKGSFSTLEIQRTEQGDSAMYLCASSSTGTSFSNYGYTFGSGTRLTVV.

V usage is TRBV7-2 and J usage is TRBJ1-2, with 9 bases fitting TRBD1. Per the germline V gene, CDR1 is SGHTA and CDR2 is FQGNSA. V gave up 6 bases and J gave up 4 bases; unmatched junction bases: 9. The CDR3 contains 15 residues. The DNA for the CDR3 is TGTGCCAGCAGACCCGGGACAGGGAGCCTCTATGGCTACACCTTC. It translates to CASRPGTGSLYGYTF.

The chain is built from TRBV27 and TRBJ1-1; 9 bases agree with TRBD1. This CDR3 is 15 amino acids long. After removal of 4 bases from V and 10 bases from J, the junction contained 13 bases not matched to a gene. Germline V gives CDR1 MNHEY, CDR2 SMNVEV (reference sequence). CDR3 DNA sequence: TGTGCCAGCAGTTCTCCCCTGACAGGGGGATTTGGAGCTTTCTTT. This gives the protein CASSSPLTGGFGAFF.

The rearrangement uses TRBV9 and TRBJ2-5; 9 bases fit TRBD1. The V and J ends lost 3 bases and 4 bases, in that order; junction bases with no gene match: 7. The CDR3 totals 15 residues. Looked up from germline, CDR1 is SGDLS and CDR2 is YYNGEE. The CDR3, as DNA: TGTGCCAGCAGCGCGGGACAGGGTGGCATAGAGACCCAGTACTTC. Encoded protein: CASSAGQGGIETQYF.

This clone was seen just once. The rearrangement joins TRBV29-1 to TRBJ2-1; 10 bases match TRBD2. There are 14 residues in the CDR3. CDR1 and CDR2 from the germline V gene are SQVTM and ANQGSEA. With V trimmed by 3 bases and J by 8 bases, 7 bases remained unmatched. CDR3 sequence: CSVDWVAGGHEQFF. The CDR3 region has the DNA TGCAGCGTTGATTGGGTAGCGGGAGGTCATGAGCAGTTCTTC.

The chain combines TRBV10-3 with TRBJ1-3; no clear D. V lost 8 bases, J lost 6 bases, and 17 bases lay in between. The CDR3 has 14 residues. CDR1 ENHRY and CDR2 SYGVKD come from the germline V gene. The CDR3 protein is CAIPRKRQINTIYF. The CDR3 nucleotides read TGTGCCATCCCAAGGAAGCGTCAGATAAACACCATATATTTT.

This chain joins TRBV6-5 and TRBJ1-4; no clear D gene. The V and J ends lost 5 bases and 8 bases respectively, with 15 bases between them. This CDR3 region has 14 residues. The germline V gene has CDR1 MNHEY and CDR2 SVGAGI. The CDR3 sequence is CASSGPWPREKLFF. Written as DNA, the CDR3 is TGTGCCAGCAGTGGGCCCTGGCCGAGAGAAAAACTGTTTTTT.

This chain joins TRBV6-5 and TRBJ2-7; perhaps TRBD2 as D (5 bases). The V gene lost 4 bases and the J gene lost 7 bases, with 8 bases spanning the gap. This CDR3 region has 11 residues. Per the germline V gene, CDR1 is MNHEY and CDR2 is SVGAGI. CDR3 nucleotide sequence: TGTGCCAGCAGTTCCCCGGGGGAGCAGTACTTC. Protein product: CASSSPGEQYF.

CDR3 residues: CASSRQEKLFF. DNA of the CDR3: TGTGCCAGCAGTCGCCAGGAAAAACTGTTTTTT. V and J are TRBV6-6 and TRBJ1-4; D is unresolved. Trimming took 5 bases from V and 8 from J, leaving 6 bases between them. Germline CDR1 is MNHNY and CDR2 is SVGAGI (reference sequence). The CDR3 length is 11 residues.

This chain links TRBV19 with TRBJ1-1; the D is unclear. The V gene's germline CDR1 is LNHDA and CDR2 SQIVND (reference sequence). Trimming stripped 5 bases from V and 0 bases from J, with 7 bases between. The CDR3 extends over 13 amino acids. The chain's CDR3 is CASSVSMNTEAFF. DNA for the CDR3: TGTGCCAGTAGTGTCTCTATGAACACTGAAGCTTTCTTT.

This chain uses TRBV6-1 with TRBJ2-7; 11 positions agree with TRBD2. V lost 6 bases, J lost 1 base, and 5 bases stayed unmatched. In germline, CDR1 is MNHNS, CDR2 SASEGT. The CDR3 spans 15 residues. The CDR3 coding sequence is TGTGCCAGCAGCCCGGGACTAGCGGCATCCTACGAGCAGTACTTC. It codes for CASSPGLAASYEQYF.

The V and J genes are TRBV29-1 and TRBJ2-7, with a possible D match to TRBD2 (5 bases). CDR1 and CDR2 (germline): SQVTM, ANQGSEA. V gave up 6 bases and J gave up 5 bases, with 17 bases separating them. The CDR3 has 13 amino acids. As DNA, the CDR3 is TGCAGCGTGGCCAGCGGAGCCCCCAACGAGCAGTACTTC. Its translation: CSVASGAPNEQYF.

The chain combines TRBV7-9 with TRBJ2-1, with 13 bases aligning to TRBD2. CDR3 length equals 16 residues. Germline V gives CDR1 SEHNR, CDR2 FQNEAQ (reference sequence). V lost 5 bases and J lost 7; bases outside the gene matches: 8. In DNA form, the CDR3 reads TGTGCCAGCAGCGCTACACTAGCGGGAGGGGGGAATGAGCAGTTCTTC. Protein: CASSATLAGGGNEQFF.

The rearrangement joins TRBV6-5 to TRBJ1-5; 9 nucleotides agree with TRBD1. V shed 5 bases and J 3 bases; nucleotides not matched to a gene: 5. Germline loops: CDR1 MNHEY, CDR2 SVGAGI. This CDR3 contains 15 residues. The CDR3 DNA reads TGTGCCAGCAGTCTCTACAGGGGGCTCAATCAGCCCCAGCATTTT. Amino acid sequence: CASSLYRGLNQPQHF.

V is TRBV19 and J is TRBJ2-1; TRBD1 matches at 7 bases. Germline CDR1 LNHDA, CDR2 SQIVND (reference sequence). With 7 bases clipped from V and 1 base from J, the junction kept 4 bases outside the gene matches. The CDR3 is 14 residues long. CDR3: CASTTTGSYNEQFF. CDR3 coding DNA: TGTGCCAGTACAACGACAGGGTCCTACAATGAGCAGTTCTTC.

The count of this clone is one. The CDR3 sequence is CASSLGQGDSDTQYF. The CDR3 bases are TGTGCCAGCAGCTTGGGACAGGGTGACTCAGATACGCAGTATTTT. The chain joins TRBV5-4 to TRBJ2-3; TRBD1 matches at 7 bases. Germline values: CDR1 SGHNT, CDR2 YYREEE (reference sequence). The CDR3 spans 15 residues. The ends lost 0 bases at V and 4 bases at J; junction bases unmatched: 5.

The chain combines TRBV21-1 with TRBJ2-1; no check of the table's D call, TRBD2, against the DNA was made. TRBV21-1 is assigned pseudogene status. There are 16 residues in the CDR3. The CDR3 region has the DNA TGTGCCAGCAGCCTAGCAGGGACTAGCCTCCAAGGTGAGCAGTTCTTC. Its translation: CASSLAGTSLQGEQFF.

As regards this clone: The sample has other DNA sequences that encode this CDR3 too. The chain carries TRBV29-1 and TRBJ2-7, with D maybe TRBD1 (6 bases). Germline V lookup: CDR1 SQVTM, CDR2 ANQGSEA. This CDR3 contains 12 residues. V shed 1 base and J shed 3 bases, with 7 bases lying between them. The CDR3 region has the DNA TGCAGCGTTGAAGGCAGGGGCTACGAGCAGTACTTC. It specifies CSVEGRGYEQYF.

In DNA form, the CDR3 reads TGTGCCACCAGCAGAGAACACATTTCGAACACCGGGGAGCTGTTTTTT. Its protein is CATSREHISNTGELFF. The chain carries TRBV15 and TRBJ2-2; D gene ambiguous. The CDR3 is made up of 16 amino acids. The germline V gene has CDR1 LNHNV and CDR2 YYDKDF (reference sequence). Trimming left V 0 bases short and J 0 bases short, with 8 bases between.

This sequence joins TRBV19 and TRBJ2-7; possibly TRBD2 for D (5 bases). The germline CDR1 and CDR2 sequences are LNHDA and SQIVND (reference sequence). This CDR3 is built from 14 residues. V was pared by 6 bases and J by 2 bases, with 14 bases between. The DNA for the CDR3 is TGTGCCAGTAGGGGCGCGGGTACCCCCTACGAGCAGTACTTC. Translated, it gives CASRGAGTPYEQYF.

The rearrangement links TRBV6-6 to TRBJ1-2; 7 bases align to TRBD1. The CDR3 has 13 residues. The germline V gene encodes CDR1 MNHNY and CDR2 SVGAGI (reference sequence). V lost 6 bases, J lost 3 bases, and 4 bases stayed unmatched. CDR3 bases: TGTGCCAGCAGCCCAACAGGGGACTATGGCTACACCTTC. This gives the protein CASSPTGDYGYTF.

The V and J genes are TRBV10-1 and TRBJ2-7, with D possibly being TRBD2 (5 bases). The CDR3 is 14 amino acids. The germline gives CDR1 WNHNN, CDR2 SYGVQD (reference sequence). V was clipped by 3 bases and J by 1 base, with 10 bases between them. The CDR3 sequence is CASSEARGSYEQYF. CDR3 coding DNA: TGCGCCAGCAGTGAAGCACGAGGGTCCTACGAGCAGTACTTC.

The chain employs TRBV12-5 and TRBJ2-5, with TRBD1 identical over 7 bases. V lost 7 bases and J lost 3; bases outside the gene matches: 11. This CDR3 has 15 residues. Germline CDR1 is LGHNT and CDR2 is FRNRAP. The CDR3 sequence: CASAMRAGGKETQYF. The CDR3, as DNA: TGTGCTAGTGCCATGAGGGCAGGGGGAAAAGAGACCCAGTACTTC.

The CDR3 sequence: CASSVQVIMNTEAFF. In DNA form, the CDR3 reads TGTGCCAGCAGTGTACAAGTAATCATGAACACTGAAGCTTTCTTT. V usage is TRBV11-2 and J usage is TRBJ1-1; no definite D call. There are 15 residues in the CDR3. Germline CDR1 and CDR2: SGHAT and FQNNGV. V lost 6 bases to trimming and J lost 0 bases, with 14 bases between them.

About this clone itself: The sample has other DNA sequences that encode this CDR3 too. The rearrangement uses TRBV18 and TRBJ2-5, with no clear D. This CDR3 is built from 14 residues. The V and J ends lost 1 base and 1 base respectively, with 7 bases between them. Germline V gene sequence: CDR1 KGHSH, CDR2 LQKENI. CDR3 region: CASSPQLGQETQYF. As DNA, the CDR3 is TGTGCCAGCTCACCACAGCTTGGCCAAGAGACCCAGTACTTC.

The chain uses TRBV9 and TRBJ1-6, with D perhaps matching TRBD1 (6 bases). The germline gives CDR1 SGDLS, CDR2 YYNGEE. The ends were cut back, 5 bases at V and 6 bases at J, with 15 bases in the middle. The CDR3 is 15 residues long. The CDR3 DNA sequence: TGTGCCAGCAGTGCCCGGGGGGCGGCTAATTCACCCCTCCACTTT. It codes for CASSARGAANSPLHF.